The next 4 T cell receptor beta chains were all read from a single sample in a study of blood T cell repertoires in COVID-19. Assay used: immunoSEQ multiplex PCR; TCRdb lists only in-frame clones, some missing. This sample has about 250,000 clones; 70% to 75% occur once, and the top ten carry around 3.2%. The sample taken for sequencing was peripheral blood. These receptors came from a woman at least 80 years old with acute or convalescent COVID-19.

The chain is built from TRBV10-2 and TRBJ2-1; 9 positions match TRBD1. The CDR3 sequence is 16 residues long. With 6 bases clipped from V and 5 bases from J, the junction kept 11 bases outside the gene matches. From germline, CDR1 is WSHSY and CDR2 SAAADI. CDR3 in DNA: TGCGCCAGCAGCCTACAGGGGGCCCTATTACACAATGAGCAGTTCTTC. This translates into CASSLQGALLHNEQFF.

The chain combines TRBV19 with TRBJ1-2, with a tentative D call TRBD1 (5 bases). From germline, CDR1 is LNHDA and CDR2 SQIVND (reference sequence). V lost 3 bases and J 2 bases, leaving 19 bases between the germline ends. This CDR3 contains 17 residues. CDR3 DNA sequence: TGTGCCAGTAGTATTCCTCGGCCGGGACGGGGGAACTATGGCTACACCTTC. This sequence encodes CASSIPRPGRGNYGYTF.

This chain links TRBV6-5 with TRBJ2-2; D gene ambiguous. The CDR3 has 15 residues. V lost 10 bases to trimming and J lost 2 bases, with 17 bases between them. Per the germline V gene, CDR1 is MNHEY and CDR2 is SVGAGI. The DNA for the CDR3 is TGTGCCACCAATACCGGGTCGATAAACACCGGGGAGCTGTTTTTT. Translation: CATNTGSINTGELFF.

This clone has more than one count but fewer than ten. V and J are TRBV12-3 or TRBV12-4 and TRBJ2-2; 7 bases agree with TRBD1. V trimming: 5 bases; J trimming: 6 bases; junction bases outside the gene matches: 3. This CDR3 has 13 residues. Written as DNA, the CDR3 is TGTGCCAGCAGTAGAACAGGGGCCGGGGAGCTGTTTTTT. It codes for CASSRTGAGELFF.